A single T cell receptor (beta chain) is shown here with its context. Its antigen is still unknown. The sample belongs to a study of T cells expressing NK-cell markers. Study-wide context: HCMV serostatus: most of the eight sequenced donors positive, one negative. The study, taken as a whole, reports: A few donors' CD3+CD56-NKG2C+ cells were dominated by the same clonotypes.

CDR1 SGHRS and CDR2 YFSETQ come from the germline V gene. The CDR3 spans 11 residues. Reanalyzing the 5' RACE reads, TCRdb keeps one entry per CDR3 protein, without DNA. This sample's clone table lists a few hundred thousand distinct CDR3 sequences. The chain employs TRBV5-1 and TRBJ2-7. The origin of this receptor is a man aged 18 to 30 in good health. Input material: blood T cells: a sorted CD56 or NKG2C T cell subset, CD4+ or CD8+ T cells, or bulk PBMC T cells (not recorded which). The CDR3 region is CASSSDTEQYF. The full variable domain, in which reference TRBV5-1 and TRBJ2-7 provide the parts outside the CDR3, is KAGVTQTPRYLIKTRGQQVTLSCSPISGHRSVSWYQQTPGQGLQFLFEYFSETQRNKGNFPGRFSGRQFSNSRSEMNVSTLELGDSALYLCASSSDTEQYFGPGTRLTVT.